The source of this T cell receptor (beta chain) is a study of spatial heterogeneity in lung cancer. V lost 0 bases, J lost 7 bases, and 8 bases lay in between. The germline V gene encodes CDR1 SGHRS and CDR2 YFSETQ. The CDR3 is made up of 13 amino acids. This clonotype was seen ten or more times. MiXCR was run by TCRdb on the 5' RACE reads, yielding one entry per CDR3 protein. The data contain 40,000 to 50,000 distinct CDR3 sequences, about 11% of them seen just once; the ten biggest clones take up under 20%. Time point of the sample: blood at routine non-recurrence follow-up after resection. The TCR originated in a female donor with early-stage non-small cell lung cancer. The sample here was PBMCs, taken at follow-up. The chain uses TRBV5-1 and TRBJ2-4; D ambiguous. The CDR3 DNA reads as TGCGCCAGCAGCTTGGGGGCTCGGAACATTCAGTACTTC. Residues: CASSLGARNIQYF.